A selection of T cell receptor beta chains follows, all from one sample in a study of technical replicates of blood from a few donors. Method: immunoSEQ multiplex PCR; TCRdb's copy keeps in-frame clones and lacks some. The sample lists about 98,000 clones, approximately 96% occurring once. The sample consisted of T cells isolated from PBMCs. Receptors were obtained from a human donor in good health. The CDR3 runs from the conserved cysteine through the conserved F or W. A D gene is named only where the DNA matches it firmly. Size tells how often a clone was seen (once, few, many) or the class of an expanded clone, and some rows leave it out.

V,J,size,D,CDR3,DNA
TRBV19,TRBJ1-1,NA,NA,CASSIVAGMNTEAFF,TGTGCCAGTAGTATAGTCGCAGGCATGAACACTGAAGCTTTCTTT
TRBV9,TRBJ1-1,few,NA,CASSGTSVNTEAFF,TGTGCCAGCAGCGGGACTTCAGTGAACACTGAAGCTTTCTTT
TRBV6-5,TRBJ2-3,NA,NA,CASSLGPLTDTQYF,TGTGCCAGCAGTCTAGGTCCCCTCACAGATACGCAGTATTTT
TRBV6-1,TRBJ1-5,once,NA,CASSGAGTTDNNQPQHF,TGTGCCAGCAGTGGTGCCGGGACTACCGACAACAATCAGCCCCAGCATTTT
TRBV6-5,TRBJ1-2,NA,NA,CASRGSAYGYTF,TGTGCCAGCAGGGGCAGTGCCTATGGCTACACCTTC
TRBV2,TRBJ2-7,NA,NA,CASSPRYEQYF,TGTGCCAGCAGTCCCCGTTACGAGCAGTACTTC
TRBV9,TRBJ1-1,NA,NA,CASSVDPGLNTEAFF,TGTGCCAGCAGCGTAGATCCAGGATTGAACACTGAAGCTTTCTTT
TRBV15,TRBJ2-2,NA,TRBD1,CATSRGGQGASGELFF,TGTGCCACCAGCAGAGGAGGACAGGGGGCGAGCGGGGAGCTGTTTTTT
TRBV12-5,TRBJ1-1,NA,TRBD1,CASAIPYVGQTLGEAFF,TGTGCTAGTGCGATCCCCTATGTGGGACAGACCTTGGGTGAAGCTTTCTTT
TRBV7-9,TRBJ2-1,once,TRBD2,CASSEIPRLAGGPRNEQFF,TGTGCCAGCAGCGAAATCCCGCGCCTAGCGGGAGGGCCAAGGAATGAGCAGTTCTTC
TRBV10-3,TRBJ2-7,NA,TRBD2,CAASGGGSINEQYF,TGTGCCGCAAGCGGGGGCGGGAGTATTAACGAGCAGTACTTC
TRBV19,TRBJ2-7,NA,NA,CASSFQGKHEQYF,TGTGCCAGTAGCTTTCAGGGGAAGCACGAGCAGTACTTC
TRBV4-1,TRBJ1-5,NA,NA,CASSQDPNSNQPQHF,TGCGCCAGCAGCCAAGATCCAAATAGCAATCAGCCCCAGCATTTT
TRBV27,TRBJ1-5,NA,NA,CASSLWGGQYSNQPQHF,TGTGCCAGCAGTTTATGGGGGGGGCAATATAGCAATCAGCCCCAGCATTTT
TRBV7-6,TRBJ2-7,NA,TRBD2,CASSSGTSTSYEQYF,TGTGCCAGCAGCTCCGGGACTAGCACCTCCTACGAGCAGTACTTC
TRBV2,TRBJ1-1,NA,NA,CASSLNPDNLNTEAFF,TGTGCCAGCAGTCTCAACCCGGACAATCTGAACACTGAAGCTTTCTTT
TRBV27,TRBJ1-4,once,TRBD1,CASSSLGLGDSEKLFF,TGTGCCAGCAGTTCCTTAGGCTTAGGGGACAGTGAAAAACTGTTTTTT
TRBV21-1,TRBJ1-1,NA,NA,CASSKARREARTEAFF,TGTGCCAGCAGCAAAGCGAGGCGGGAAGCGAGAACTGAAGCTTTCTTT
TRBV5-1,TRBJ2-1,once,TRBD1,CASSLTQGIYNEQFF,TGCGCCAGCAGCTTGACACAGGGGATATACAATGAGCAGTTCTTC
TRBV6-1,TRBJ2-1,NA,NA,CASSHPHRDEQFF,TGTGCCAGCAGTCACCCCCACCGGGATGAGCAGTTCTTC
TRBV5-1,TRBJ2-1,NA,TRBD2,CASSRALAGASSYNEQFF,TGCGCCAGCAGCCGTGCTTTAGCGGGGGCCAGCTCCTACAATGAGCAGTTCTTC
TRBV29-1,TRBJ1-2,NA,NA,CSVEDLFQGYGYTF,TGCAGCGTTGAAGATCTTTTCCAGGGGTATGGCTACACCTTC
TRBV4-1,TRBJ2-3,NA,NA,CASSLQGHHASTDTQYF,TGCGCCAGCAGCCTACAGGGACACCACGCTAGCACAGATACGCAGTATTTT
TRBV6-1,TRBJ2-5,NA,TRBD1,CASSDPGQGYQETQYF,TGTGCCAGCAGTGACCCGGGACAGGGGTACCAAGAGACCCAGTACTTC
TRBV5-5,TRBJ2-2,once,NA,CASSLASVNTGELFF,TGTGCCAGCAGCTTGGCGTCAGTGAACACCGGGGAGCTGTTTTTT
TRBV7-9,TRBJ2-7,NA,NA,CASSLVYLGPPSGDYEQYF,TGTGCCAGCAGCTTAGTCTATCTTGGACCTCCCTCGGGGGACTACGAGCAGTACTTC
TRBV9,TRBJ2-1,NA,NA,CASSVGLQNEQFF,TGTGCCAGCAGCGTAGGGCTTCAGAATGAGCAGTTCTTC
TRBV7-9,TRBJ1-1,NA,TRBD1,CASSFEGATEAFF,TGTGCCAGCAGCTTCGAGGGGGCGACTGAAGCTTTCTTT
TRBV7-9,TRBJ2-1,once,NA,CASSLKSGTLRNEQFF,TGTGCCAGCAGCTTAAAATCGGGAACTCTAAGGAATGAGCAGTTCTTC
TRBV28,TRBJ1-4,NA,NA,CASSLSRAFTGKLFF,TGTGCCAGCAGTTTATCGAGGGCCTTCACGGGGAAACTGTTTTTT
TRBV2,TRBJ2-1,NA,NA,CASRTGSSSNEQFF,TGTGCCAGCAGGACGGGGAGTTCGTCCAATGAGCAGTTCTTC
TRBV5-4,TRBJ1-2,NA,TRBD1,CASSFGPTGDDGYTF,TGTGCCAGCAGCTTCGGGCCGACAGGGGATGATGGCTACACCTTC
TRBV6-6,TRBJ2-5,NA,TRBD2,CATSGAQETQYF,TGTGCCACTAGCGGGGCACAAGAGACCCAGTACTTC
TRBV14,TRBJ2-1,NA,TRBD2,CASSGERGSYNEQFF,TGTGCCAGCAGCGGCGAGCGGGGCTCCTACAATGAGCAGTTCTTC
TRBV7-8,TRBJ1-3,NA,TRBD1,CASREQGAGNTIYF,TGTGCCAGCAGAGAGCAGGGGGCTGGAAACACCATATATTTT
TRBV6-5,TRBJ1-1,once,NA,CASSTGNTEAFF,TGTGCCAGCAGTACAGGGAACACTGAAGCTTTCTTT
TRBV7-9,TRBJ1-1,NA,NA,CASSRGSVGTPLEAFF,TGTGCCAGCAGCCGAGGGTCCGTGGGGACACCTCTTGAAGCTTTCTTT
TRBV6-6,TRBJ1-2,NA,NA,CASRATGYGYTF,TGTGCCAGCAGAGCCACAGGTTATGGCTACACCTTC
TRBV10-3,TRBJ2-7,NA,TRBD1,CATEGQGSYEQYF,TGTGCCACCGAGGGACAGGGTTCCTACGAGCAGTACTTC
TRBV7-6,TRBJ2-7,NA,TRBD1,CASSADRGHEQYF,TGTGCCAGCAGCGCGGACAGGGGCCACGAGCAGTACTTC
TRBV21-1,TRBJ1-1,NA,NA,CASSIPRYREGDTEAFF,TGTGCCAGCAGCATACCGCGATACAGGGAAGGGGACACTGAAGCTTTCTTT
TRBV5-1,TRBJ1-1,NA,NA,CASSLGGRDTEAFF,TGCGCCAGCAGCTTGGGAGGCAGGGACACTGAAGCTTTCTTT
TRBV28,TRBJ1-2,NA,TRBD1,CASRKGQGFNYGYTF,TGTGCCAGCAGGAAAGGACAGGGTTTCAACTATGGCTACACCTTC
TRBV1,TRBJ2-5,NA,NA,CTSSQETPGLMETQYF,TGCACCAGCAGCCAGGAAACACCGGGACTTATGGAGACCCAGTACTTC
TRBV15,TRBJ2-1,NA,NA,CATSRVSQYNEQFF,TGTGCCACCAGCAGAGTCTCTCAGTACAATGAGCAGTTCTTC
TRBV27,TRBJ2-1,NA,TRBD2,CASRRWVAGGDNEQFF,TGTGCCAGCAGACGATGGGTAGCGGGAGGGGACAATGAGCAGTTCTTC
TRBV7-9,TRBJ1-2,NA,NA,CASSIGHLTSTNGYTF,TGTGCCAGCAGCATAGGACATTTGACGAGCACCAACGGCTACACCTTC
TRBV27,TRBJ1-5,NA,NA,CASLDRPPNVSNQPQHF,TGTGCCAGCCTCGACAGACCGCCAAACGTCAGCAATCAGCCCCAGCATTTT
TRBV6-5,TRBJ2-3,once,NA,CASSYRGLGTDTQYF,TGTGCCAGCAGTTACAGGGGTTTAGGCACAGATACGCAGTATTTT
TRBV19,TRBJ1-5,NA,NA,CASSIGGDYQPQHF,TGTGCCAGTAGTATCGGGGGGGACTATCAGCCCCAGCATTTT